This T cell receptor (beta chain) was sequenced for a study of CD8 T cells in ankylosing spondylitis. This clonotype was recorded many times. TCRdb called the 5' RACE reads again in MiXCR, with one record for every CDR3 protein. The data hold around 7,500 distinct CDR3 sequences, with approximately 7.7% observed a single time. The TCR sequence derives from a male donor with ankylosing spondylitis or in good health (not recorded which). The source material was blood, either unsorted or a sorted T cell fraction (not recorded which).

The CDR3 here is CASSVGGGTGYTF. The DNA for the CDR3 is TGTGCCAGCAGCGTAGGTGGGGGCACTGGCTACACCTTC. J is TRBJ1-2 and V is TRBV9; tentative D call: TRBD1 (6 bases). The germline gives CDR1 SGDLS, CDR2 YYNGEE. This CDR3 comprises 13 residues. V lost 0 bases and J 7 bases, leaving 10 bases between the germline ends.